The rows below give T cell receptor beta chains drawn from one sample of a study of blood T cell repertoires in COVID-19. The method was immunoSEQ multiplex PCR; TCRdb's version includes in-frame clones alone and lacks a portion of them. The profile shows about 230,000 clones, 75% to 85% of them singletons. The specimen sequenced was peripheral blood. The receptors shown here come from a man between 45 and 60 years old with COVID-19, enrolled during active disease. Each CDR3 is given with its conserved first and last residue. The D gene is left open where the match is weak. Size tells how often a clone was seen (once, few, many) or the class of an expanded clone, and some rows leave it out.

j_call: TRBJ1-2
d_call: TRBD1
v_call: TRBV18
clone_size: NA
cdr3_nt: TGTGCCAGCTCCAGGACAGGGGTCTATGGCTACACCTTC
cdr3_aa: CASSRTGVYGYTF

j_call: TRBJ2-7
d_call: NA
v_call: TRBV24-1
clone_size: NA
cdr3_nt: TGTGCCACCAGTGATTTGAACAGCTTAGAGCAGTACTTC
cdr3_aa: CATSDLNSLEQYF

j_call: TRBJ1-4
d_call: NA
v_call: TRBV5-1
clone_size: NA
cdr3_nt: TGCGCCAGCAGCTTGGGGCAGGGAGGGAATGAAAAACTGTTTTTT
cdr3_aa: CASSLGQGGNEKLFF

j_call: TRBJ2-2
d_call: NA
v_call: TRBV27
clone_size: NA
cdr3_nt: TGTGCCAGCAGTTCGGGGGGCCGGGAGCTGTTTTTT
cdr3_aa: CASSSGGRELFF

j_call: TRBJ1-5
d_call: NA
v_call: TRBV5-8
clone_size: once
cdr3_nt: TGTGCCAGCAGCTTGGCCTCGGGTTCGGGGGTGCAGCCCCAGCATTTT
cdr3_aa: CASSLASGSGVQPQHF

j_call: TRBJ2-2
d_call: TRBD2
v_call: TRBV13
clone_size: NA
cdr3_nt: TGTGCCAGCAGCTTAGCGCTAGCGGGGGGCACCGGGGAGCTGTTTTTT
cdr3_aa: CASSLALAGGTGELFF

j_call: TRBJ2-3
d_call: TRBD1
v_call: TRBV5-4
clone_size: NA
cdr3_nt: TGTGCCAGCAGCCCCAACAGGGGTAGCACAGATACGCAGTATTTT
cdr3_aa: CASSPNRGSTDTQYF

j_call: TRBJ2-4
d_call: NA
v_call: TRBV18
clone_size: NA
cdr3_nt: TGTGCCAGCTCACCCGCAGGGGCACTAGCCAAAAACATTCAGTACTTC
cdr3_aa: CASSPAGALAKNIQYF

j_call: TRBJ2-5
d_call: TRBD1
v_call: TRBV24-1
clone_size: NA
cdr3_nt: TGTGCCACCAGTGACCCGGGACAGGGGAATCGCGAGACCCAGTACTTC
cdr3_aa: CATSDPGQGNRETQYF

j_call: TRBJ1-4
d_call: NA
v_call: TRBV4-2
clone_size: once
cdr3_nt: TGTGCCAGCAGCCCTAAGGGGAATGAAAAACTGTTTTTT
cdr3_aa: CASSPKGNEKLFF

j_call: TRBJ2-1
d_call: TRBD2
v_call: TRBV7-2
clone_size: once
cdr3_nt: TGTGCCAGCAGCTCCTGGGTAGCGGGGGGGCCCGGCAATGAGCAGTTCTTC
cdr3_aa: CASSSWVAGGPGNEQFF

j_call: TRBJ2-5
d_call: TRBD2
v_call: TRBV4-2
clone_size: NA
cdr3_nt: TGTGCCAGCAGCCAAGGCAGTTCTAGCGGGGGGGCTCAGACCCAGTACTTC
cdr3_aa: CASSQGSSSGGAQTQYF

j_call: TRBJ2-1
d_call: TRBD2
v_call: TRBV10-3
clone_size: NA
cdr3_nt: TGTGCCATCGGACCCCGAGGAGCGGGAGGCTACAATGAGCAGTTCTTC
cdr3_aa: CAIGPRGAGGYNEQFF

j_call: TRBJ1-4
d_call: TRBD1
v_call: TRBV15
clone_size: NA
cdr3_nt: TGTGCCACCTCCCGGGGACAGCTACCGTCCGGTAATGAAAAACTGTTTTTT
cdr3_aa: CATSRGQLPSGNEKLFF

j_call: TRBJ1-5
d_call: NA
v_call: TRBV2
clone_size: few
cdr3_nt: TGTGCCAGCACCCCGGGTAGGAGCAATCAGCCCCAGCATTTT
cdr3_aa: CASTPGRSNQPQHF

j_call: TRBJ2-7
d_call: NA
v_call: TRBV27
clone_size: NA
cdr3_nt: TGTGCCAGCAGTTTAAAAGGGTGGACAGTAGGGTCCTACGAGCAGTACTTC
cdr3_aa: CASSLKGWTVGSYEQYF

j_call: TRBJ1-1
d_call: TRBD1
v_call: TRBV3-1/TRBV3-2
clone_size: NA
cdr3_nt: TGTGCCAGCAGCCAACTCTCACAGGGGGCGACCACTGAAGCTTTCTTT
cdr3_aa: CASSQLSQGATTEAFF

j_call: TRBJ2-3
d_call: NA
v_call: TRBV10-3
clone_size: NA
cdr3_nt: TGTGCCATCAGTGAAGGGGTTCGAGCAGATACGCAGTATTTT
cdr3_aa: CAISEGVRADTQYF

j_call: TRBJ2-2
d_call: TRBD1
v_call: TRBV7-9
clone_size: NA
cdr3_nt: TGTGCCAGCAGAAGGACAGGGGCGAACACCGGGGAGCTGTTTTTT
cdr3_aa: CASRRTGANTGELFF

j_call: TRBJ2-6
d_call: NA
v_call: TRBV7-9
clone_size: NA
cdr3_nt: TGTGCCAGCAGCTTCGTCGTTGGGGCCAACGTCCTGACTTTC
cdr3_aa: CASSFVVGANVLTF

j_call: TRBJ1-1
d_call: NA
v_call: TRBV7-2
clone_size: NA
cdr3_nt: TGTGCCAGCAGCTCGCCGGGAAGAAACACTGAAGCTTTCTTT
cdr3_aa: CASSSPGRNTEAFF

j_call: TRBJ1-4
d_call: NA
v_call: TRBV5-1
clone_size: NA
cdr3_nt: TGCGCCAGCAGACAGGGAGGGGATAATGAAAAACTGTTTTTT
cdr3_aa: CASRQGGDNEKLFF

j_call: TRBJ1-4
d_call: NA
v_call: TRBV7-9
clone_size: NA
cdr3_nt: TGTGCCAGCAGCCCGGCACAGGGTGTTAATGAAAAACTGTTTTTT
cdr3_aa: CASSPAQGVNEKLFF

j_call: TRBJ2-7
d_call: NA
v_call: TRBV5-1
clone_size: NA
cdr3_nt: TGCGCCAGCAGCTTGGGGGACTTTGTTTACGAGCAGTACTTC
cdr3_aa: CASSLGDFVYEQYF

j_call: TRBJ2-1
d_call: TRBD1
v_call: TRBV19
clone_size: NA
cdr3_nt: TGTGCCAGTAGTCTCAACCGGGACAGGGTCGGCAATGAGCAGTTCTTC
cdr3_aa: CASSLNRDRVGNEQFF

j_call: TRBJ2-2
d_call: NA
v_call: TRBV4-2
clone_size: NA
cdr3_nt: TGTGCCAGCAGCCAAGGACTTCTGAACACCGGGGAGCTGTTTTTT
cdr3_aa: CASSQGLLNTGELFF

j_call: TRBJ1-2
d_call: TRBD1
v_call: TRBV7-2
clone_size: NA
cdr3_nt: TGTGCCAGCAGCCCGGACAGGGGGCAAGGGTATGGCTACACCTTC
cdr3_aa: CASSPDRGQGYGYTF

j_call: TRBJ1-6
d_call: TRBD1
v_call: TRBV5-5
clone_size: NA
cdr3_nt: TGTGCCAGCAGCCCAACAGGGGCACCCCTCCACTTT
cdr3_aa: CASSPTGAPLHF

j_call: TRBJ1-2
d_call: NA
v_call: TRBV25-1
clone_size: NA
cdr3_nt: TGTGCCAGCAGTGACCGGGACACCTATGGCTACACCTTC
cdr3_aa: CASSDRDTYGYTF

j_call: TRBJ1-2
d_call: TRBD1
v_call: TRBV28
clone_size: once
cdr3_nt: TGTGCCAGCAGTTCATTTCTGGGACAGGCGAAAACCTTC
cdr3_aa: CASSSFLGQAKTF

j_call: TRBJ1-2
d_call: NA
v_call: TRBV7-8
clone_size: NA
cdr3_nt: TGTGCCAGCAGCTCGGGGTCGAGGCGTGGCTACACCTTC
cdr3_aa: CASSSGSRRGYTF

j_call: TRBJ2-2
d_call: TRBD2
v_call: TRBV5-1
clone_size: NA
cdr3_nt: TGCGCCAGCAGCGGCGGGACTAGCGGGGGAGAGGAGCTGTTTTTT
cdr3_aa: CASSGGTSGGEELFF

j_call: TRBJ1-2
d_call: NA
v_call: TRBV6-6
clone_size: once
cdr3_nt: TGTGCCAGTGCCGGGTCTCATACTAACCCCTATGGCTACACCTTC
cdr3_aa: CASAGSHTNPYGYTF

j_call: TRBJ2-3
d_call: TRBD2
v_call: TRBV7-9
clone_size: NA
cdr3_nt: TGTGCCAGCAGCTCGCTACTACTAGCGGGGGCCGGGGATACGCAGTATTTT
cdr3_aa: CASSSLLLAGAGDTQYF

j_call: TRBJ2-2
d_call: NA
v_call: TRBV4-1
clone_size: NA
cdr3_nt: TGCGCCAGCAGCCAAGATCGTTTAGAGGCTAGGCAGGGCCACACCGGGGAGCTGTTTTTT
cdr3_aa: CASSQDRLEARQGHTGELFF

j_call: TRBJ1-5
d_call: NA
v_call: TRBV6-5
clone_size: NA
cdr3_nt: TGTGCCAGCAGTTACTGGGGGGGTTCTCAGCCCCAGCATTTT
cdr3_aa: CASSYWGGSQPQHF